These 8 T cell receptor beta chains were all obtained from the same sample, sequenced in a study of beta chain features in type 1 diabetes. Investigators reverse transcribed all isolated RNA, so they sequenced expressed TCRB transcripts. Only in-frame clones appear in the TCRdb table, and some are missing; sequencing was by immunoSEQ multiplex PCR. The table records 600,000 or so clones, 9.5% to 15% of them present only once. These receptors' antigens are unknown. Study-wide results and limits: In all four CD4+ subsets, TCRB CDR3 length was significantly, moderately reduced in type 1 diabetes.

Sequenced sample: naive CD4+ T cells from blood. These receptors originate from a man aged 25 to 40 with type 1 diabetes.

The rearrangement joins TRBV28 to TRBJ2-3; 7 nucleotides match TRBD1. The CDR3 contains 17 residues. Germline V gives CDR1 MDHEN, CDR2 SYDVKM. V shed 1 base, J shed 1 base, and the junction held 8 bases outside the gene matches. In DNA form, the CDR3 reads TGTGCCAGCAGTTTATCCCCCAGGACAGGCCGCACAGATACGCAGTATTTT. It translates to CASSLSPRTGRTDTQYF.

The sample holds a few counts of this clone. The rearrangement links TRBV19 to TRBJ1-5; D not certain. Germline CDR1 is LNHDA and CDR2 is SQIVND (reference sequence). The V and J ends lost 6 bases and 0 bases respectively, with 9 bases between them. The CDR3 has 14 amino acids. The CDR3 reads CASRHEYSNQPQHF. The CDR3 coding sequence is TGTGCCAGTAGGCACGAATATAGCAATCAGCCCCAGCATTTT.

The chain employs TRBV9 and TRBJ1-5; tentatively, D is TRBD1 (6 bases). Trimming cost V 0 bases and J 0 bases, with 7 bases left between them. The CDR3 length is 15 residues. Germline loops: CDR1 SGDLS, CDR2 YYNGEE. Here the CDR3 DNA reads TGTGCCAGCAGCGTAGGGGGGCGTAGCAATCAGCCCCAGCATTTT. Protein: CASSVGGRSNQPQHF.

V is TRBV2 and J is TRBJ1-1; D may be TRBD1 (6 bases). The V and J ends lost 6 bases and 0 bases respectively, with 11 bases between them. The CDR3 spans 14 residues. Germline CDR1 SNHLY, CDR2 FYNNEI. The CDR3 DNA follows: TGTGCCAGCAGACGACAGGAGATGAACACTGAAGCTTTCTTT. Its protein is CASRRQEMNTEAFF.

The V gene is TRBV7-6, the J gene TRBJ2-2; D is uncertain. This CDR3 has 13 residues. Trimming cost V 2 bases and J 6 bases, with 7 bases left between them. Germline V gene data show CDR1 as SGHVS and CDR2 as FNYEAQ. CDR3 bases: TGTGCCAGCAGCTTATCACTCCCCGGGGAGCTGTTTTTT. It specifies CASSLSLPGELFF.

In its sample, this clone was seen a few times. The V gene is TRBV6-1, the J gene TRBJ1-2, with a tentative D call TRBD1 (6 bases). This CDR3 is 13 amino acids long. Germline V CDR1 and CDR2: MNHNS, SASEGT. V was shortened by 6 bases and J by 2 bases, with 10 bases between the two germline ends. CDR3 amino acids: CASRIGQNYGYTF. The DNA of the CDR3 is TGTGCCAGCAGGATAGGACAGAACTATGGCTACACCTTC.

This clone was observed a handful of times. V gene TRBV7-2 combines with J gene TRBJ2-3; D possibly corresponds to TRBD1 (5 bases). Germline-derived CDR1 and CDR2 are SGHTA and FQGNSA. The CDR3 consists of 14 residues. Deletions cut 1 base from V and 5 bases from J, with 10 bases between. CDR3 coding DNA: TGTGCCAGCAGCTTAGGACAGTTCGAAGATACGCAGTATTTT. Amino acid sequence: CASSLGQFEDTQYF.

The gene calls are TRBV5-1 and TRBJ2-1; D remains ambiguous. Germline assignment: CDR1 SGHRS and CDR2 YFSETQ. Between the trimmed V and J ends, which lost 0 bases and 6 bases, there was a span of 10 bases. The CDR3 is 14 amino acids. CDR3 loop: CASSLASERNEQFF. For the CDR3, the DNA is TGCGCCAGCAGCTTGGCCAGCGAGCGCAATGAGCAGTTCTTC.